The rows below give T cell receptor beta chains drawn from one sample of a study of cytomegalovirus exposure and HLA in healthy donors. Clones were sequenced by immunoSEQ multiplex PCR, and TCRdb holds only the in-frame ones, with some missing. The table lists some 70,000 clones, with about 5% in the top ten. The specimen sequenced was PBMCs. Receptor source: a man aged 35 to 55 in good health and CMV-seronegative. The conserved cysteine and the conserved F or W are not part of the CDR3 here.

V: TRBV7-8; J: TRBJ1-3; CDR3: ASSWDRPSVGNTIY
V: TRBV30; J: TRBJ1-2; CDR3: AWSVRSGGYT
V: TRBV5-1; J: TRBJ1-1; CDR3: ASSLVGQKMNTEAF
V: TRBV12-5; J: TRBJ2-7; CDR3: ASVPGAGAGPYEQY
V: TRBV2; J: TRBJ1-4; CDR3: APRREEYDEKLF
V: TRBV11-2; J: TRBJ1-5; CDR3: ASSLSRNQPQH
V: TRBV6-5; J: TRBJ1-1; CDR3: ASSSIAGRTEAF
V: TRBV7-8; J: TRBJ2-5; CDR3: ASSLSGSKETQY
V: TRBV4-3; J: TRBJ2-7; CDR3: ASSQDFRVPGEQY
V: TRBV7-2; J: TRBJ1-1; CDR3: ASSLTGGRLNTEAF
V: TRBV28; J: TRBJ1-5; CDR3: ASSDGTGRQPQH
V: TRBV11-2; J: TRBJ1-5; CDR3: ASSRTGGGFGRNQPQH
V: TRBV4-1; J: TRBJ2-3; CDR3: ASSQVLARTDTQY
V: TRBV7-2; J: TRBJ2-7; CDR3: ASSPLGTQNYEQY
V: TRBV5-1; J: TRBJ1-4; CDR3: ASRTGTTNEKLF
V: TRBV19; J: TRBJ2-1; CDR3: ASSPDRGFYNEQF
V: TRBV5-4; J: TRBJ2-7; CDR3: ASSSGSTSEY
V: TRBV10-3; J: TRBJ2-5; CDR3: ATQITGDGTQY
V: TRBV7-7; J: TRBJ2-1; CDR3: ASSPGLNNEQF
V: TRBV30; J: TRBJ2-1; CDR3: AWSAPAPSLGAEQF
V: TRBV5-4; J: TRBJ1-6; CDR3: ASSPSYQGNSPLH
V: TRBV28; J: TRBJ1-4; CDR3: ASSVQGTNEKLF
V: TRBV9; J: TRBJ1-1; CDR3: ASSPSRGITEAF
V: TRBV12-5; J: TRBJ2-2; CDR3: ASGVGENTGELF
V: TRBV5-4; J: TRBJ1-1; CDR3: ASSSPSKAWSNTEAF
V: TRBV7-2; J: TRBJ2-2; CDR3: ASSLDRGNTGELF
V: TRBV10-3; J: TRBJ1-1; CDR3: AIRYRVDTEAF
V: TRBV6-4; J: TRBJ1-2; CDR3: ASSDLGTAYGYT
V: TRBV30; J: TRBJ1-3; CDR3: AWSAVRVSGNTIY
V: TRBV10-3; J: TRBJ1-2; CDR3: AISEQGANYGYT
V: TRBV6-1; J: TRBJ1-5; CDR3: ASSEAPRGQGNQPQH
V: TRBV14; J: TRBJ2-5; CDR3: ASSQGLRFWETQY
V: TRBV29-1; J: TRBJ2-1; CDR3: SAPRQETYNEQF
V: TRBV18; J: TRBJ2-7; CDR3: ASPSGVSGGEGEQY
V: TRBV19; J: TRBJ2-3; CDR3: ASRSSGTADTQY
V: TRBV5-1; J: TRBJ2-7; CDR3: ASSWGTGVYEQY
V: TRBV7-8; J: TRBJ2-7; CDR3: ASSAQAGGYID
V: TRBV10-1; J: -; CDR3: ASSHQKGIAYEQY
V: TRBV7-6; J: TRBJ2-7; CDR3: ASSLSGVTYEQY
V: TRBV28; J: TRBJ1-1; CDR3: ASSGGHGEAF
V: TRBV10-3; J: TRBJ2-3; CDR3: AISPEGADTQY
V: TRBV5-1; J: TRBJ1-2; CDR3: ASRQTTGPNYGYT
V: TRBV30; J: TRBJ1-2; CDR3: AWRSAGSFGYT
V: TRBV6-5; J: TRBJ2-1; CDR3: ASRLYNEQF
V: TRBV6-1; J: TRBJ1-4; CDR3: ASSPLTGGTEKLF
V: TRBV5-4; J: TRBJ2-3; CDR3: ASSSGTSGGLTDTQY
V: TRBV4-3; J: TRBJ1-2; CDR3: ASSQDWDYGYT
V: TRBV5-6; J: TRBJ2-7; CDR3: ASSSAWEVMRQY